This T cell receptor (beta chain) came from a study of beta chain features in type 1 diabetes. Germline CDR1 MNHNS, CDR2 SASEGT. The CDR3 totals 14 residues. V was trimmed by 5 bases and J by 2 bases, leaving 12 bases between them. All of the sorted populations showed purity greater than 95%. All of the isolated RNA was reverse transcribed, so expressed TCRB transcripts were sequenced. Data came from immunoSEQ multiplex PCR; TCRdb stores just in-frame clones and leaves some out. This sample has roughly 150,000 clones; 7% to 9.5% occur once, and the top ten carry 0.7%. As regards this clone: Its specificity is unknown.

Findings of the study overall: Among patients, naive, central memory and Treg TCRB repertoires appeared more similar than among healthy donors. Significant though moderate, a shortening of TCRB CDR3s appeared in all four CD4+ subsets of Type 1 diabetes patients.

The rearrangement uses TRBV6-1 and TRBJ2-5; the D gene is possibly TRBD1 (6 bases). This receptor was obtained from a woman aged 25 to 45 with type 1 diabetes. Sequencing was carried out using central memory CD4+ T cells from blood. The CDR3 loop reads CASSIDRLQETQYF. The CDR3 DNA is TGTGCCAGCAGTATTGACAGGCTACAAGAGACCCAGTACTTC.